These 13 T cell receptor beta chains were sequenced from one sample in a study of T cell repertoires in cytomegalovirus infection (dated by TCRdb to between 2018 and 2021). The treatment or condition label here, explained by the study, means: in vitro stimulation with specific CMV peptide epitopes to enrich CMV-specific T cells. No cognate antigen is known for these TCRs. These reads were obtained on an Illumina HiSeq 1500. TCRdb reworked the public reads: Q25 trimming with fastp, MiXCR clone assembly, productive beta chains retained. Each CDR3 protein appears once, grouped with its most common genes and DNA. The sample table shows approximately 1,000,000 distinct CDR3 sequences, and approximately 32% are seen once. The ten largest clones represent 13% of the sample. The starting material was cultured CD8+ T cells from PBMCs, obtained from culture after CMV antigen stimulation. The receptors originated from a human donor in good health (CMV status not recorded). Some clones in this sample may be carry-over from other donors' samples.

This clonotype was counted between two and nine times. The chain employs TRBV12-5 and TRBJ2-5; 8 bases map to TRBD1. This CDR3 contains 15 residues. V shed 6 bases and J 1 base; nucleotides not matched to a gene: 7. Germline values: CDR1 LGHNT, CDR2 FRNRAP. This CDR3 is CASGPRTGPQETQYF. CDR3 nucleotide sequence: TGTGCTAGTGGCCCAAGGACAGGGCCCCAAGAGACCCAGTACTTC.

This clonotype was detected only a few times. DNA for the CDR3: TGCGCCAGCAGCCAGGGCAAGGCCTACGAGCAGTACTTC. Its protein is CASSQGKAYEQYF. The V and J genes are TRBV4-1 and TRBJ2-7; D not resolved. Per the germline V gene, CDR1 is MGHRA and CDR2 is YSYEKL. This CDR3 contains 13 residues. The germline V and J ends were trimmed by 3 bases and 2 bases, with 8 bases remaining between them.

The chain is built from TRBV6-5 and TRBJ1-1, with 7 bases lining up with TRBD1. Losses at the gene ends were 5 bases for V and 1 base for J; bases not matched to a gene: 13. CDR3 length: 17 amino acids. Germline lookup yields CDR1 MNHEY and CDR2 SVGAGI. The CDR3 loop is CASSHDSLTGKNTEAFF. Here the CDR3 DNA reads TGTGCCAGCAGTCACGACTCTCTGACAGGGAAGAACACTGAAGCTTTCTTT.

Only a few counts were recorded for this clonotype. This chain joins TRBV20-1 and TRBJ2-5; 15 positions agree with TRBD2. The CDR3 is made up of 17 amino acids. Germline CDR1 reads DFQATT; CDR2 reads SNEGSKA (reference sequence). The ends lost 5 bases at V and 2 bases at J; junction bases unmatched: 9. In DNA, the CDR3 is TGCAGTGCTCCCTATCCGGGACTAGCGGGGGGACAAGAGACCCAGTACTTC. It translates to CSAPYPGLAGGQETQYF.

This clonotype was seen ten or more times. The genes are TRBV7-8 and TRBJ1-1; 8 nucleotides line up with TRBD1. Germline CDR1 reads SGHVS; CDR2 reads FQNEAQ. The CDR3 extends over 16 amino acids. The junction had 6 bases not matched to a gene; V was cut back by 2 bases and J by 1 base. CDR3 residues: CASSLPRTGPNTEAFF. CDR3 in DNA: TGTGCCAGCAGCTTACCCAGGACAGGGCCGAACACTGAAGCTTTCTTT. Drawing the rest from reference TRBV7-8 and TRBJ1-1, the complete variable domain is GAGVSQSPRYKVAKRGQDVALRCDPISGHVSLFWYQQALGQGPEFLTYFQNEAQLDKSGLPSDRFFAERPEGSVSTLKIQRTQQEDSAVYLCASSLPRTGPNTEAFFGQGTRLTVV.

This chain links TRBV7-6 with TRBJ1-2, with D possibly being TRBD1 (6 bases). Trimming stripped 5 bases from V and 6 bases from J, with 16 bases between. The CDR3 loop spans 14 amino acids. Germline CDR1 is SGHVS and CDR2 is FNYEAQ. The DNA of the CDR3 is TGTGCCAGCAGCCTTACATCGGGGGCGGATGGCTACACCTTC. Its protein is CASSLTSGADGYTF.

This clonotype was seen repeatedly, ten times or more. The chain has TRBV7-8 and TRBJ1-3, with D perhaps TRBD1 (5 bases). There are 17 residues in the CDR3. CDR1 is SGHVS and CDR2 is FQNEAQ in the germline V gene. V lost 4 bases to trimming and J lost 0 bases, with 16 bases between them. The CDR3 region has the DNA TGTGCCAGCAGCTCGACGAGGGGTGTGAGCTCTGGAAACACCATATATTTT. Translated: CASSSTRGVSSGNTIYF.

This clonotype has a handful of counts. V gene TRBV20-1 combines with J gene TRBJ2-2; 10 bases fit TRBD1. After removal of 5 bases from V and 5 bases from J, the junction contained 11 bases not matched to a gene. This CDR3 is built from 16 residues. CDR1 DFQATT and CDR2 SNEGSKA come from the germline V gene (reference sequence). The CDR3 reads CSASPRDRGLTGELFF. The CDR3 nucleotides are TGCAGTGCTTCCCCCCGGGACAGGGGCTTAACCGGGGAGCTGTTTTTT.

The chain combines TRBV19 with TRBJ1-6; D gene unclear. V was clipped by 5 bases and J by 10 bases, with 12 bases between them. Germline CDR1 LNHDA, CDR2 SQIVND (reference sequence). The CDR3 totals 13 residues. The DNA of the CDR3 is TGTGCCAGTAGTCCAGATGTGGGGTCACCCCTCCACTTT. This gives the protein CASSPDVGSPLHF. Drawing the rest from reference TRBV19 and TRBJ1-6, the complete variable domain is DGGITQSPKYLFRKEGQNVTLSCEQNLNHDAMYWYRQDPGQGLRLIYYSQIVNDFQKGDIAEGYSVSREKKESFPLTVTSAQKNPTAFYLCASSPDVGSPLHFGNGTRLTVT.

On this clonotype: This sequence may be a read error, since a much larger clone differs from it by one base. The chain has TRBV7-6 and TRBJ2-4, with unresolved D. The CDR3 has 17 amino acids. Germline assignment: CDR1 SGHVS and CDR2 FNYEAQ. V was clipped by 5 bases and J by 0 bases, with 17 bases between them. This CDR3 reads CASSPRHGEIAKNIQYF. CDR3 DNA: TGTGCCAGCAGCCCCCGACATGGTGAAATAGCCAAAAACATTCAGTACTTC.

This chain joins TRBV7-9 and TRBJ1-2; TRBD1 agrees at 9 bases. CDR3 length equals 15 residues. Looked up from germline, CDR1 is SEHNR and CDR2 is FQNEAQ (reference sequence). Trimming took 6 bases from V and 2 from J; bases not matched to a gene: 7. The CDR3 loop is CASSSPGTGNYGYTF. The CDR3, as DNA: TGTGCCAGCAGTAGTCCCGGGACAGGGAACTATGGCTACACCTTC.

The chain's CDR3 is CASSEPGAKETQYF. The CDR3 bases are TGTGCCAGCAGTGAACCGGGGGCGAAAGAGACCCAGTACTTC. The J gene is TRBJ2-5, the V gene TRBV25-1; perhaps D is TRBD1 or TRBD2 (6 bases each). The CDR3 covers 14 residues. The germline V gene encodes CDR1 MGHDK and CDR2 SYGVNS. V dropped 2 bases and J dropped 3 bases, with 10 bases sitting between them.

The V call is TRBV27, the J call TRBJ2-1; no reliable D call. V was shortened by 3 bases and J by 5 bases, with 8 bases between the two germline ends. The CDR3 covers 13 residues. The V gene's germline CDR1 is MNHEY and CDR2 SMNVEV (reference sequence). CDR3 coding DNA: TGTGCCAGCAGTTTCCCGATGAACAATGAGCAGTTCTTC. The encoded protein is CASSFPMNNEQFF.